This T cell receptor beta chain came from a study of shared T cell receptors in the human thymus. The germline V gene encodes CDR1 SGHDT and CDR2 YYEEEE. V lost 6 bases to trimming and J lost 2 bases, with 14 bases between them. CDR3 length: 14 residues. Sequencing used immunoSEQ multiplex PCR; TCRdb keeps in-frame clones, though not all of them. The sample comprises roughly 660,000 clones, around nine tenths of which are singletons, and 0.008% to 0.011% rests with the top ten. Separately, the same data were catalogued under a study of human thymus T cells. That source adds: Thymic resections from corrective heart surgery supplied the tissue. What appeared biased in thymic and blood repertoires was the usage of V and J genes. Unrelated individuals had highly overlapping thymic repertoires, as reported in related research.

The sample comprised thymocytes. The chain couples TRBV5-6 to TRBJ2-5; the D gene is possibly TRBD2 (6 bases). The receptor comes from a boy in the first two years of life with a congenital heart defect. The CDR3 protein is CASTGRDLQETQYF. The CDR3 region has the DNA TGTGCCAGCACCGGGCGGGACCTACAAGAGACCCAGTACTTC.